The 4 T cell receptor beta chains below come from one sample, sequenced in a study of blood T cell repertoires in COVID-19. Only in-frame clones appear in the TCRdb table, and some are missing; sequencing was by immunoSEQ multiplex PCR. Among 310,000 or so clones, about nine tenths were seen once, and the ten largest hold roughly a tenth. Sequencing input: PBMCs or T cells enriched from blood (not recorded which). These receptors all come from a woman younger than 30 who had recovered from COVID-19.

The chain links TRBV30 to TRBJ2-1; D is unresolved. From germline, CDR1 is GTSNPN and CDR2 SVGIG (reference sequence). V lost 5 bases and J lost 4, with 21 bases in between. CDR3 length: 16 amino acids. The CDR3 sequence: CAWEPWALQQYNEQFF. In nucleotides, the CDR3 is TGTGCCTGGGAGCCTTGGGCCCTCCAACAATACAATGAGCAGTTCTTC.

The rearrangement joins TRBV7-9 to TRBJ2-2; 8 nucleotides line up with TRBD1. The CDR3 has 13 residues. Germline values: CDR1 SEHNR, CDR2 FQNEAQ (reference sequence). The trim removed 3 bases at V and 8 bases at J, leaving 2 bases unmatched. CDR3 sequence (DNA): TGTGCCAGCAGCTTGCAGGGGGCGGGGGAGCTGTTTTTT. This translates into CASSLQGAGELFF. Based on the CDR3 plus reference TRBV7-9 and TRBJ2-2, the full variable domain is DTGVSQNPRHKITKRGQNVTFRCDPISEHNRLYWYRQTLGQGPEFLTYFQNEAQLEKSRLLSDRFSAERPKGSFSTLEIQRTEQGDSAMYLCASSLQGAGELFFGEGSRLTVL.

CDR3 DNA: TGTGCCAGCAGTACCGGGACAGTCCAAGAGACCCAGTACTTC. Amino acids: CASSTGTVQETQYF. The chain uses TRBV28 and TRBJ2-5, with TRBD1 matching 7 bases. Trimming at V came to 5 bases and at J to 1 base, leaving 4 bases not matched to a gene. CDR3 size: 14 residues. Germline assignment: CDR1 MDHEN and CDR2 SYDVKM.

This chain links TRBV11-3 with TRBJ1-1; 9 bases are a match to TRBD1. The CDR3 consists of 16 residues. V was pared by 0 bases and J by 7 bases, with 9 bases of the junction left unmatched. Germline V gene lookup returns CDR1 SGHNT and CDR2 YENEEA. Here the CDR3 DNA reads TGTGCCAGCAGCTTAGAAGGGACAGGGAAGTTGATTGAAGCTTTCTTT. As protein: CASSLEGTGKLIEAFF.